Each of the 2 T cell receptor beta chains below was sequenced from the same sample in a study of T cells in Graves' hyperthyroidism and ophthalmopathy. Authors of the study amplified TCR beta CDR3 regions from RNA transcripts. First-round RT-PCR of the TCR CDR3 relied on the HTBI primer set. TCRdb reanalysed the multiplex PCR reads using MiXCR and keeps one entry per CDR3 protein. The sample includes about 260,000 distinct CDR3 sequences, approximately 16% of them seen just once. The sequenced sample was blood. The receptor source for this set is a woman aged 18 to 35 with Graves' ophthalmopathy.

This clonotype occurred many times. This sequence joins TRBV5-5 and TRBJ1-1; tentative D call: TRBD1 (5 bases). V was clipped by 4 bases and J by 8 bases, with 12 bases between them. The CDR3 spans 12 residues. From germline, CDR1 is SGHKS and CDR2 YYEKEE (reference sequence). The CDR3 DNA reads as TGTGCCAGCAGCCAGAAAGACAGAGAAGCTTTCTTT. Translated: CASSQKDREAFF.

There are many counts of this clonotype. This chain joins TRBV6-1 and TRBJ1-3; a possible D gene is TRBD1 (5 bases). Germline CDR1 and CDR2: MNHNS and SASEGT. The CDR3 has 13 amino acids. Trimming removed 7 bases from V and 1 base from J, with 8 bases in between. CDR3 bases: TGTGCCAGCATCCAGGGATCTGGAAACACCATATATTTT. Translating it yields CASIQGSGNTIYF.